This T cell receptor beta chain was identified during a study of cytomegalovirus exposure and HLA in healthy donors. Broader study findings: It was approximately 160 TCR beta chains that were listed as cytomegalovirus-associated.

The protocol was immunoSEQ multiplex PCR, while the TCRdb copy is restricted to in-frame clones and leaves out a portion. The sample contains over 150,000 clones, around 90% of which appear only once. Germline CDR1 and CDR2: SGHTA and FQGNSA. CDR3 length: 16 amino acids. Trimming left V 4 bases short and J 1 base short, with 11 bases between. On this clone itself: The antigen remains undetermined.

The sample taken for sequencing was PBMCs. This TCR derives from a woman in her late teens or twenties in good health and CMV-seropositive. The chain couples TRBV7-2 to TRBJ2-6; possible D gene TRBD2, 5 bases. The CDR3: CASSSARGSGANVLTF. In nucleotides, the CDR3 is TGTGCCAGCAGCTCAGCCCGGGGTTCTGGGGCCAACGTCCTGACTTTC.